This is a list of T cell receptor beta chains from one sample in a study of neoadjuvant nivolumab and ipilimumab in lung cancer. Assay: immunoSEQ multiplex PCR; the TCRdb copy retains only in-frame clones and omits some. This sample has about 28,000 clones, with about 76% found just once. The sequences come from tumor tissue, collected after neoadjuvant nivolumab, alone or with ipilimumab, at or shortly before surgery. Receptors originate from an adult with non-small cell lung cancer. The CDR3 runs from the conserved cysteine through the conserved F or W. D genes are given only for firm matches. Clone size is given for some rows only: seen once, a few or many times, or a class if the clone is expanded.

NA	NA	TRBV11-2	TRBJ1-1	CASSLGWGQRTEAFF	TGTGCCAGCAGCTTAGGATGGGGGCAACGCACTGAAGCTTTCTTT
NA	NA	TRBV18	TRBJ1-6	CASSPRDVLNSPLHF	TGTGCCAGCTCACCACGAGATGTCCTCAATTCACCCCTCCACTTT
TRBD1	medium-sized	TRBV7-3	TRBJ2-1	CASSLAGTGLHEQFF	TGTGCCAGCAGCTTAGCTGGGACAGGGTTACATGAGCAGTTCTTC
NA	NA	TRBV5-1	TRBJ2-7	CASSLSPILYEQYF	TGCGCCAGCAGCTTGAGTCCGATTTTATACGAGCAGTACTTC
NA	few	TRBV11-2	TRBJ2-7	CASSLLQSYEQYF	TGTGCCAGCAGCTTATTGCAGTCCTACGAGCAGTACTTC
NA	medium-sized	TRBV7-8	TRBJ2-5	CASSLTGAIEYF	TGTGCCAGCAGCCTAACGGGGGCGATAGAGTACTTC
NA	NA	TRBV4-2	TRBJ1-1	CASSQDSGGDTEAFF	TGTGCCAGCAGCCAAGATTCGGGCGGGGACACTGAAGCTTTCTTT
TRBD1	NA	TRBV11-2	TRBJ2-7	CASSGDSRDKYEQYF	TGTGCCAGCAGCGGGGACAGCCGGGACAAATACGAGCAGTACTTC
TRBD2	NA	TRBV4-1	TRBJ2-3	CASSLRTSPSTDTQYF	TGCGCCAGCAGCCTCCGGACTAGCCCTAGCACAGATACGCAGTATTTT
NA	NA	TRBV28	TRBJ1-1	CASGQLNTEAFF	TGTGCCAGCGGGCAGTTGAACACTGAAGCTTTCTTT
TRBD2	NA	TRBV25-1	TRBJ2-3	CASSEWSGGARTDTQYF	TGTGCCAGCAGTGAATGGAGCGGGGGGGCTCGCACAGATACGCAGTATTTT
TRBD1	NA	TRBV7-9	TRBJ2-3	CASSPRDRFTDTQYF	TGTGCCAGCAGCCCCAGGGACAGATTTACAGATACGCAGTATTTT
NA	NA	TRBV6-1	TRBJ2-2	CASSRGPDTGELFF	TGTGCCAGCAGCAGAGGTCCGGACACCGGGGAGCTGTTTTTT
NA	once	TRBV30	TRBJ1-2	CAWNRPGGLYGYTF	TGTGCCTGGAATCGCCCCGGGGGACTCTATGGCTACACCTTC
TRBD2	NA	TRBV19	TRBJ2-3	CASSMAGGGTDTQYF	TGTGCCAGTAGTATGGCGGGGGGGGGCACAGATACGCAGTATTTT
NA	NA	TRBV6-6	TRBJ1-5	CASSRGEQPQHF	TGTGCCAGCAGTCGTGGGGAACAGCCCCAGCATTTT